This TCR beta chain was observed in a study of blood T cell repertoires in COVID-19 (TCRdb year 2020). For the wider study: Collaborator samples came from the United States, Italy and Spain and covered acute and convalescent phases of COVID-19. The material from the prospective study consisted of cDNA or gDNA derived from T cells, B-cell-depleted T cells, or PBMCs. Subjects who had been exposed to COVID-19, were actively infected with it, or had recovered from it provided the deeply sampled blood TCRbeta repertoires that made up the dataset. The repertoires were made available in a free public database intended to serve as a resource for research on the immune response to SARS-CoV-2. Samples came from the ongoing ImmuneRACE study (first 160 participants) plus 1,254 subjects from 6 global collaborators. A de-identified subject ID, COVID-19 status, age in years and sex were almost always included in the sample metadata. Where available, HLA class I and class II types were obtained from metadata supplied by the sample provider rather than from assay-based typing. What the work shows at the level of the full study, not this receptor alone: The amount of clinical and demographic metadata varied by source and participant and was provided uncurated.

For this clone: Its antigen specificity is not known. Per-base qualities were not stored, and no clone one base away is much larger.

The immunoSEQ Assay, a bias-controlled multiplex PCR, was used to amplify TCRbeta CDR3 regions from genomic DNA. For the original study's pipeline: The number of nucleated cells in each sample was estimated from the amplification of reference gene primers within the assay. Sequence reads were collapsed and filtered to measure the absolute abundance of every unique TCRbeta CDR3 rearrangement. Productive Simpson clonality was computed per sample as the square root of Simpson's diversity index over productive rearrangements. In TCRdb, the immuneACCESS table is reduced to in-frame sequences with V and J assigned. These tables do not hold every clone; where another copy was compared, an unresolved V gene accounts for under half, and the others remain unexplained. V, J and clone size are taken as reported in that table, and D and trimming were inferred from the DNA itself. Counted in this sample were approximately 300,000 clones; about 85% of them appeared once. The ten biggest clones cover 0.87% of the sample.

One collaborating source in Seattle enrolled patients while the patients were actively infected and followed the patients over time throughout the course of disease. The collaborating institutions used their own protocols to collect whole blood in K2EDTA tubes. For TCRbeta analysis, collaborators shipped samples in one of three forms: frozen whole blood, isolated PBMCs, or DNA extracted from either of those sample types. Trimming leaves V shorter by 4 bases and J shorter by 7 bases, with the junction holding 9 bases beyond the gene matches. The germline V gene encodes CDR1 SGHRS and CDR2 YFSETQ. Measured from the cysteine to the phenylalanine, the CDR3 is 16 residues long. The CDR3 DNA has 48 bases and is translated from base 1.

The sequence came from a human donor with COVID-19, enrolled during active disease. The donor label of this sample is uncertain. Specimen: peripheral blood. The chain is made from TRBV5-1 and TRBJ2-2; TRBD2 lines up with 11 middle nucleotides. CDR3 protein: CASSPELAGAVGELFF. The nucleotide sequence reads TGCGCCAGCAGCCCGGAACTAGCGGGAGCAGTCGGGGAGCTGTTTTTT.